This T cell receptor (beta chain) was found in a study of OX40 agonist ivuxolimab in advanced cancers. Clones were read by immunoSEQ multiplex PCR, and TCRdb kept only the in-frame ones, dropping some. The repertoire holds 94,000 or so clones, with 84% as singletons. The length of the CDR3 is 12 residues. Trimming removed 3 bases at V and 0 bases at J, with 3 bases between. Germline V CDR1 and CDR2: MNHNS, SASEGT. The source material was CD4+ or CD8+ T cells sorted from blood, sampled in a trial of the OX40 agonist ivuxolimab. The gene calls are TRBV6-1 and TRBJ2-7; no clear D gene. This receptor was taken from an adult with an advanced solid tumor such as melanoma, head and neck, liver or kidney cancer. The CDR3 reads CASSDSSYEQYV. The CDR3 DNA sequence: TGTGCCAGCAGTGACAGCTCCTACGAGCAGTACGTC.